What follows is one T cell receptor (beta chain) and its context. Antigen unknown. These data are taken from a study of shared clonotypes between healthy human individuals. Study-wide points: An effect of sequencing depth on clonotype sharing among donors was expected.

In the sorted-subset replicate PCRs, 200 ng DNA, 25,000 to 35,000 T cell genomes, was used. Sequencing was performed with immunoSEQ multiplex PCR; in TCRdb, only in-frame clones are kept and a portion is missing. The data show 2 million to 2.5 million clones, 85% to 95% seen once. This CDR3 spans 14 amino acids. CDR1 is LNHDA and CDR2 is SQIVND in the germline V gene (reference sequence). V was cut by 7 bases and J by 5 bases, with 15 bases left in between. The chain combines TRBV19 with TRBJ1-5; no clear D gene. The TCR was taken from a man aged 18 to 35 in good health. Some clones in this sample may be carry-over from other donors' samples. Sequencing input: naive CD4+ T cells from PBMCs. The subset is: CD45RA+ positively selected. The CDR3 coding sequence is TGTGCCAGTACGACTATATCGCGGGATCAGCCCCAGCATTTT. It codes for CASTTISRDQPQHF.